What follows describes a single T cell receptor beta chain. The data were taken from a study of blood T cell repertoires in COVID-19. The wider study: COVID-19 samples collected from the United States, Italy and Spain covered acute and convalescent phases.

The ends lost 0 bases at V and 4 bases at J; junction bases unmatched: 8. The CDR3 has 16 amino acids. Germline V gene lookup returns CDR1 SGHRS and CDR2 YFSETQ. Original methodology: Amplifying reference gene primers gave estimates of nucleated cell counts. Using immunoSEQ multiplex PCR, the repertoire was profiled, and TCRdb retains in-frame clones only, with some absent. V, J and clone size are those of that table, while D and trimming were read from the DNA. Seen here are 110,000 or so clones, 70% to 90% observed once, and the top ten hold 7.5% to 9.5%. This clonotype was sampled from a woman aged 65 to 85 who had recovered from COVID-19. Sequenced sample: peripheral blood. This sequence joins TRBV5-1 and TRBJ2-3; 7 bases are a match to TRBD1. The chain's CDR3 is CASSLVTGSGADTQYF. The CDR3 DNA follows: TGCGCCAGCAGCTTGGTGACAGGGTCAGGGGCAGATACGCAGTATTTT.